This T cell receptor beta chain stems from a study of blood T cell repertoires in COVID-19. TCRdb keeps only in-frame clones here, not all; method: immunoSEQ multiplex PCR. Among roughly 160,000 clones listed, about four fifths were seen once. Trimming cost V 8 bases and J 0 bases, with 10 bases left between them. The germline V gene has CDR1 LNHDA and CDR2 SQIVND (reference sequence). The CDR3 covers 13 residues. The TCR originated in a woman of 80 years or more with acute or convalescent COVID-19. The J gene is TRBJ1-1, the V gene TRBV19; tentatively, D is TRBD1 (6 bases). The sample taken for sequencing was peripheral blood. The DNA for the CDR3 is TGTGCCAGTCACAGGGAACTGAACACTGAAGCTTTCTTT. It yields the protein CASHRELNTEAFF.